This passage covers 25 T cell receptor beta chains from one sample sequenced in a study of blood T cell repertoires in COVID-19. Profiling relied on immunoSEQ multiplex PCR, and the TCRdb table lists in-frame clones only, not all of them. The data show roughly 280,000 clones, 86% seen once. Sequences were obtained from peripheral blood. The receptor set was obtained from a man aged 35-49 years with active or convalescent COVID-19.

The chain employs TRBV28 and TRBJ2-3; TRBD1 is a possible D gene (5 bases). Germline CDR1 and CDR2: MDHEN and SYDVKM. Trimming left V 7 bases short and J 1 base short, with 12 bases between. The CDR3 consists of 14 residues. CDR3 bases: TGTGCCAGCAACTTTCAACAGGGCACAGATACGCAGTATTTT. Encoded protein: CASNFQQGTDTQYF.

This chain connects TRBV10-1 to TRBJ2-4; 7 bases agree with TRBD1. The CDR3 runs to 13 residues. V lost 2 bases, J lost 7 bases, and 2 bases stayed unmatched. The V gene's germline CDR1 is WNHNN and CDR2 SYGVQD (reference sequence). The CDR3 sequence: CASSEPGQNIQYF. For the CDR3, the DNA is TGCGCCAGCAGTGAGCCGGGACAGAACATTCAGTACTTC.

The chain joins TRBV7-2 to TRBJ1-1, with 9 nucleotides matching TRBD1. From germline, CDR1 is SGHTA and CDR2 FQGNSA. V was pared by 5 bases and J by 4 bases, with 8 bases of the junction left unmatched. There are 15 residues in the CDR3. The DNA of the CDR3 is TGTGCCAGCAGCCCAGGACAGGGGATATCCACTGAAGCTTTCTTT. Translating it yields CASSPGQGISTEAFF.

Points on this clone: The same CDR3 arises from other DNA sequences in this sample as well. This chain joins TRBV11-2 and TRBJ2-5, with a weak D call TRBD1 (5 bases). The CDR3 covers 13 residues. V lost 5 bases, J lost 5 bases, and 12 bases lay in between. The germline V gene has CDR1 SGHAT and CDR2 FQNNGV. DNA for the CDR3: TGTGCCAGCAGCAAAGGGGTAAGGGAGACCCAGTACTTC. Its protein product is CASSKGVRETQYF. Together with reference TRBV11-2 and TRBJ2-5, the CDR3 gives the full variable domain: EAGVAQSPRYKIIEKRQSVAFWCNPISGHATLYWYQQILGQGPKLLIQFQNNGVVDDSQLPKDRFSAERLKGVDSTLKIQPAKLEDSAVYLCASSKGVRETQYFGPGTRLLVL.

This clone was seen only once. This chain uses TRBV9 with TRBJ1-2; D unresolved. The CDR3 consists of 13 residues. CDR1 is SGDLS, CDR2 YYNGEE, per germline. V lost 0 bases, J lost 8 bases, and 11 bases lay in between. The CDR3 spells CASSVGLPGGYTF. For the CDR3, the DNA is TGTGCCAGCAGCGTAGGACTGCCCGGCGGCTACACCTTC.

A note on this clone: Different DNA sequences within this sample yield the same CDR3. CDR3 protein: CASSLGLEQFF. The CDR3 nucleotides read TGTGCCAGCAGTCTGGGCCTGGAGCAGTTCTTC. The chain has TRBV12-3 or TRBV12-4 and TRBJ2-1; D not resolved. Trimming took off 5 bases at V and 10 bases at J, with 9 bases between the two ends. The CDR3 loop spans 11 amino acids.

This rearrangement joins TRBV5-4 to TRBJ2-1; 12 nucleotides line up with TRBD2. V trimming: 7 bases; J trimming: 8 bases; junction bases outside the gene matches: 4. Germline V gene data show CDR1 as SGHNT and CDR2 as YYREEE (reference sequence). The CDR3 is 13 residues long. The CDR3 region has the DNA TGTGCCAGCGCTAGCGGGGGGGCCGATGAGCAGTTCTTC. Its protein is CASASGGADEQFF. The entire variable domain, with the rest obtained from reference TRBV5-4 and TRBJ2-1, is as follows: ETGVTQSPTHLIKTRGQQVTLRCSSQSGHNTVSWYQQALGQGPQFIFQYYREEENGRGNFPPRFSGLQFPNYSSELNVNALELDDSALYLCASASGGADEQFFGPGTRLTVL.

This clone was found many times. The V and J genes are TRBV30 and TRBJ1-5; TRBD1 matches at 10 bases. V lost 8 bases and J lost 5; bases outside the gene matches: 6. In germline, CDR1 is GTSNPN, CDR2 SVGIG (reference sequence). The CDR3 contains 13 residues. DNA for the CDR3: TGTGCCGCCGCCGGGACAGGGGATCAGCCCCAGCATTTT. This encodes CAAAGTGDQPQHF.

V and J are TRBV18 and TRBJ2-3; 7 bases map to TRBD1. CDR1 is KGHSH, CDR2 LQKENI, per germline. The J segment lost 1 base and the V segment lost 2 bases, leaving 9 bases of the junction unmatched. The CDR3 consists of 17 residues. CDR3 region: CASSPIQTQGGTDTQYF. In DNA form, the CDR3 reads TGTGCCAGCTCACCAATCCAAACCCAGGGGGGCACAGATACGCAGTATTTT. The variable domain in full, completed from reference TRBV18 and TRBJ2-3, reads NAGVMQNPRHLVRRRGQEARLRCSPMKGHSHVYWYRQLPEEGLKFMVYLQKENIIDESGMPKERFSAEFPKEGPSILRIQQVVRGDSAAYFCASSPIQTQGGTDTQYFGPGTRLTVL.

The V gene is TRBV24-1, the J gene TRBJ2-1, with 16 positions matching TRBD2. CDR3 length: 19 residues. Germline assignment: CDR1 KGHDR and CDR2 SFDVKD. After removal of 7 bases from V and 0 bases from J, the junction contained 8 bases not matched to a gene. Here the CDR3 reads CATSPIGTSGRDSYNEQFF. The CDR3 region has the DNA TGTGCCACCAGCCCTATAGGGACTAGCGGGAGGGACTCCTACAATGAGCAGTTCTTC.

V is TRBV5-1 and J is TRBJ1-2; D is ambiguous. The CDR3 covers 16 residues. Germline V gene data show CDR1 as SGHRS and CDR2 as YFSETQ. V was trimmed by 4 bases and J by 0 bases, leaving 16 bases between them. DNA for the CDR3: TGCGCCAGCAGCCAGTCGCCGGGTCCGCCTAACTATGGCTACACCTTC. This encodes CASSQSPGPPNYGYTF. The variable domain in full, with the rest retrieved from reference TRBV5-1 and TRBJ1-2, is KAGVTQTPRYLIKTRGQQVTLSCSPISGHRSVSWYQQTPGQGLQFLFEYFSETQRNKGNFPGRFSGRQFSNSRSEMNVSTLELGDSALYLCASSQSPGPPNYGYTFGSGTRLTVV.

This clone was counted a single time. This rearrangement joins TRBV29-1 to TRBJ2-7; tentatively, D is TRBD2 (7 bases). The V gene lost 0 bases and the J gene lost 0 bases, with 12 bases spanning the gap. The CDR3 is made up of 15 amino acids. CDR1 is SQVTM, CDR2 ANQGSEA, per germline. The CDR3 bases are TGCAGCGTTGAAGATCGAGGGGGGGACTCCTACGAGCAGTACTTC. Its protein product is CSVEDRGGDSYEQYF.

The gene calls are TRBV5-4 and TRBJ2-1; tentative D call: TRBD2 (7 bases). The CDR3 covers 14 residues. Trimming stripped 0 bases from V and 9 bases from J, with 13 bases between. Germline V gene lookup returns CDR1 SGHNT and CDR2 YYREEE (reference sequence). CDR3 DNA: TGTGCCAGCAGCTTGGTGGGAGGGGGGATTGAGCAGTTCTTC. Protein sequence: CASSLVGGGIEQFF.

This clone was seen more than once but under ten times. The chain has TRBV7-9 and TRBJ1-6; a weak D match, TRBD1 (5 bases). Germline V gene data show CDR1 as SEHNR and CDR2 as FQNEAQ (reference sequence). V lost 4 bases and J lost 9, with 16 bases in between. The CDR3 is 15 amino acids. CDR3 in DNA: TGTGCCAGCAGCTCGGGACTGCAGGGTGGTTCACCCCTCCACTTT. Residues: CASSSGLQGGSPLHF.

The chain employs TRBV27 and TRBJ2-3; 12 bases line up with TRBD2. Germline CDR1 MNHEY, CDR2 SMNVEV (reference sequence). This CDR3 has 17 residues. V shed 9 bases and J 6 bases; nucleotides not matched to a gene: 16. DNA for the CDR3: TGTGCCAGTCTGACTAGCGGGAGCCCAGTGGAGGCGGATACGCAGTATTTT. The encoded protein is CASLTSGSPVEADTQYF.

This clone is a singleton in its sample. This chain joins TRBV15 and TRBJ2-7; 8 bases line up with TRBD1. Germline V gives CDR1 LNHNV, CDR2 YYDKDF (reference sequence). V was pared by 4 bases and J by 1 base, with 3 bases of the junction left unmatched. The CDR3 loop spans 14 amino acids. Written as DNA, the CDR3 is TGTGCCACCAGCATGGACAGGGCTTCCTACGAGCAGTACTTC. It codes for CATSMDRASYEQYF.

This chain joins TRBV5-6 and TRBJ1-2, with 7 bases identical to TRBD1. The CDR3 is made up of 13 amino acids. V shed 1 base and J 7 bases; nucleotides not matched to a gene: 4. Germline values: CDR1 SGHDT, CDR2 YYEEEE. DNA for the CDR3: TGTGCCAGCAGCTTGACAGGGGTGGCTGGCTACACCTTC. It is translated as CASSLTGVAGYTF.

This rearrangement joins TRBV4-1 to TRBJ2-1; TRBD2 aligns across 8 bases. Germline CDR1 reads MGHRA; CDR2 reads YSYEKL. The CDR3 is 17 amino acids. V lost 2 bases to trimming and J lost 7 bases; unmatched junction nucleotides: 13. The CDR3 coding sequence is TGCGCCAGCAGCCAAAAAGGGCAAGCGGGAGAGCGTAATGAGCAGTTCTTC. It codes for CASSQKGQAGERNEQFF.

J is TRBJ1-5 and V is TRBV10-3; 7 bases are a match to TRBD1. The CDR3 covers 14 residues. Germline assignment: CDR1 ENHRY and CDR2 SYGVKD. With 6 bases clipped from V and 3 bases from J, the junction kept 5 bases outside the gene matches. This chain's CDR3 is CAISRDRNNQPQHF. The CDR3, as DNA: TGTGCCATCAGCCGGGACAGAAACAATCAGCCCCAGCATTTT.

This sequence joins TRBV5-1 and TRBJ2-7; 7 bases are a match to TRBD2. J was trimmed by 3 bases and V by 0 bases; bases with no gene match: 15. The length of the CDR3 is 18 residues. Germline assignment: CDR1 SGHRS and CDR2 YFSETQ. CDR3 amino acids: CASSLGRGSGLVGYEQYF. CDR3 sequence (DNA): TGCGCCAGCAGCTTGGGGCGCGGGAGCGGTCTGGTCGGCTACGAGCAGTACTTC.

The genes are TRBV3-1 (or the pseudogene TRBV3-2) and TRBJ1-2; D may be TRBD1 (5 bases). The CDR3 is 13 residues long. In germline, CDR1 is LGHDT, CDR2 YNNKEL (reference sequence). Trimming cost V 2 bases and J 7 bases, with 11 bases left between them. CDR3 amino acids: CASSQNPGSGYTF. DNA of the CDR3: TGTGCCAGCAGCCAAAACCCAGGGTCTGGCTACACCTTC.

The chain links TRBV19 to TRBJ2-7; maybe TRBD1 (5 bases). There are 13 residues in the CDR3. V dropped 4 bases and J dropped 4 bases, with 11 bases sitting between them. The germline gives CDR1 LNHDA, CDR2 SQIVND (reference sequence). CDR3 bases: TGTGCCAGTAGTACCCACACAGGATACGAGCAGTACTTC. It codes for CASSTHTGYEQYF.

This rearrangement joins TRBV2 to TRBJ1-5; 9 bases map to TRBD1. Germline lookup yields CDR1 SNHLY and CDR2 FYNNEI. The length of the CDR3 is 14 residues. V was clipped by 6 bases and J by 4 bases; unmatched bases: 4. The DNA of the CDR3 is TGTGCCAGCAGGGAGACAGGGGGTAATCAGCCCCAGCATTTT. It encodes CASRETGGNQPQHF.

The gene calls are TRBV4-1 and TRBJ1-5; D unresolved. The germline CDR1 and CDR2 sequences are MGHRA and YSYEKL. Trimming stripped 0 bases from V and 7 bases from J, with 13 bases between. The CDR3 covers 15 residues. In nucleotides, the CDR3 is TGCGCCAGCAGCCAAGATCTCCGGAGGGTCCAGCCCCAGCATTTT. Translation: CASSQDLRRVQPQHF.

This clone has more than one count but fewer than ten. The chain has TRBV12-3 or TRBV12-4 and TRBJ1-3; 7 bases are a match to TRBD1. The CDR3 totals 13 residues. V shed 7 bases, J shed 3 bases, and the junction held 3 bases outside the gene matches. This CDR3 reads CASNDRVGNTIYF. The DNA for the CDR3 is TGTGCCAGCAATGACAGGGTTGGAAACACCATATATTTT.